Reported below is one TCR beta chain. As yet, its antigen is unknown. The sample belongs to a study of T-cell memory formation after mild COVID-19. In TCRdb, the 5' RACE reads were re-called with MiXCR into one record per CDR3 protein. The sample holds some 600,000 distinct CDR3 sequences, around a sixth seen once. The ends were cut back, 4 bases at V and 3 bases at J, with 14 bases in the middle. There are 15 residues in the CDR3. Germline-derived CDR1 and CDR2 are SGHRS and YFSETQ. Study-wide results and limits: Clones contracting over day 15 to 85 were CD4/CD8 balanced, with later expanders leaning CD4+. Those CD4+ clones that contracted were mainly in CM and EM (CD8+ ones in EMRA).

This receptor was obtained from an adult woman who had mild COVID-19 (a few samples of this study predate the infection). Cell type and time point are not known. The rearrangement joins TRBV5-1 to TRBJ1-5; D is perhaps TRBD1 (5 bases). The source material was PBMCs or a T cell subset sorted from them (not recorded which). The CDR3 region has the DNA TGCGCCAGCAGCCCCCGGGGGGGGGACAATCAGCCCCAGCATTTT. This codes for CASSPRGGDNQPQHF.